This T cell receptor beta chain was obtained from a study of blood T cell dynamics during melanoma immunotherapy. This CDR3 contains 17 residues. The germline gives CDR1 LGHNA, CDR2 YNFKEQ. V gave up 0 bases and J gave up 6 bases; unmatched junction bases: 13. As to time point: week 3, after first cycle of checkpoint inhibitor. This clone was found once. Profiling relied on immunoSEQ multiplex PCR, and the TCRdb table lists in-frame clones only, not all of them. This sample yields 250 to 350 clones, of which 80% to 90% are seen a single time; 13% belongs to the top ten. The sequence was collected from a human donor with melanoma. The chain uses TRBV4-2 and TRBJ1-2, with TRBD1 matching 7 bases. The sample was cell-free DNA from blood, taken from a patient treated with checkpoint blockade. The chain's CDR3 is CASSQDGGQGVNHGYTF. CDR3 nucleotide sequence: TGTGCCAGCAGCCAAGATGGGGGGCAGGGGGTAAATCATGGCTACACCTTC.